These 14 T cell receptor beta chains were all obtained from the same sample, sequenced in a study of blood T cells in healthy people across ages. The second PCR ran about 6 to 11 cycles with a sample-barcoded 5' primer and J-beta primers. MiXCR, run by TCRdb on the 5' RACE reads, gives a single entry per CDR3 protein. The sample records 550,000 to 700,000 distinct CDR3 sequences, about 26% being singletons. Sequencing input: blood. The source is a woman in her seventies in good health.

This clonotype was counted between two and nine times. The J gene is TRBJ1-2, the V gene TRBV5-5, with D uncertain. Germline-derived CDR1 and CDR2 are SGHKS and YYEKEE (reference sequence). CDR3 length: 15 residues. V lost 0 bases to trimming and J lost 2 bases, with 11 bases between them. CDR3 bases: TGTGCCAGCAGCTTGGCTTCGACGGTGAACTATGGCTACACCTTC. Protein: CASSLASTVNYGYTF.

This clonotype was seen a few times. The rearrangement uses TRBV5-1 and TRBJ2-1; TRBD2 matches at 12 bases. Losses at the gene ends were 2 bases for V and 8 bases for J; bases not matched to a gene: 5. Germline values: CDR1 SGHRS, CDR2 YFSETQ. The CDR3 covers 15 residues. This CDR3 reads CASSLGLAGRDEQFF. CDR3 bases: TGCGCCAGCAGCTTAGGACTAGCGGGACGGGATGAGCAGTTCTTC.

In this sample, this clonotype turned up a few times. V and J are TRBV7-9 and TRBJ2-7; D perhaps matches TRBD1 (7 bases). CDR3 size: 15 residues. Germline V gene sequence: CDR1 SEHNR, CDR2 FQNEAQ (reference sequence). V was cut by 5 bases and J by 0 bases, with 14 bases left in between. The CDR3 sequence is CASSPQGGTSYEQYF. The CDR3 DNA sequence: TGTGCCAGCAGCCCCCAGGGGGGAACCTCCTACGAGCAGTACTTC.

CDR3 amino acids: CASSIPGTKWGNGYTF. CDR3 coding DNA: TGTGCCAGTAGTATCCCCGGGACTAAGTGGGGGAATGGCTACACCTTC. The chain links TRBV19 to TRBJ1-2; D may be TRBD1 (5 bases). V was shortened by 3 bases and J by 6 bases, with 20 bases between the two germline ends. CDR3 length equals 16 residues. Germline loops: CDR1 LNHDA, CDR2 SQIVND (reference sequence).

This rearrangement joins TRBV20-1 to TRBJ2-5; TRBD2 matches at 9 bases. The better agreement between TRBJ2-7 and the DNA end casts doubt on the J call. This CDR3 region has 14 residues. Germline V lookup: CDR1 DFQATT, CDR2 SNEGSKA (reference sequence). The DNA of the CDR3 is TGCAGTGGTTTAGCGGGGGCCAGCTCCTACGAGCAGTACTTC. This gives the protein CSGLAGASSYEQYF.

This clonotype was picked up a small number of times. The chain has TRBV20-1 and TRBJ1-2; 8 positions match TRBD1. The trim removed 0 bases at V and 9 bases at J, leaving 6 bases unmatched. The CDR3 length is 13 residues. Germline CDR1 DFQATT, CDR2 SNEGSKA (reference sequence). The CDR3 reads CSAREGGQDRYTF. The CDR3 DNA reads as TGCAGTGCTAGAGAGGGGGGACAGGATCGCTACACCTTC.

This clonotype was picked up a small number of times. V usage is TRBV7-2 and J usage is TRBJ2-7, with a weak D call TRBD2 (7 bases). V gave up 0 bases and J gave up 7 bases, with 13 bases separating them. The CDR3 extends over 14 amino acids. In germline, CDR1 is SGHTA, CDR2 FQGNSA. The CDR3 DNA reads TGTGCCAGCAGCTTAGCGGGGGGGCCCAAGGAGCAGTACTTC. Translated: CASSLAGGPKEQYF.

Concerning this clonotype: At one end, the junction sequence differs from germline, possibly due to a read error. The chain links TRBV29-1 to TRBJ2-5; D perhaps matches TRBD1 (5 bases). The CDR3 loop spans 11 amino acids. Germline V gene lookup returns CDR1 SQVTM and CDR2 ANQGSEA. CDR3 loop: CSVGQSPVEFF. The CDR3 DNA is TGCAGCGTTGGACAGTCCCCAGTGGAGTTCTTC. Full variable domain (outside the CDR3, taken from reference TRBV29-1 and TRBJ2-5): SAVISQKPSRDICQRGTSLTIQCQVDSQVTMMFWYRQQPGQSLTLIATANQGSEATYESGFVIDKFPISRPNLTFSTLTVSNMSPEDSSIYLCSVGQSPVEFFGPGTRLLVL.

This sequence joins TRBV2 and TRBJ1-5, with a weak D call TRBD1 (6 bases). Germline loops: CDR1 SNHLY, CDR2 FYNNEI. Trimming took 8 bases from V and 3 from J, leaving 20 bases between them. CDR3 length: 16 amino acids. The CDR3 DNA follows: TGTGCCAGCCGCAATGGGGGCAGGGTGGACAATCAGCCCCAGCATTTT. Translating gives CASRNGGRVDNQPQHF. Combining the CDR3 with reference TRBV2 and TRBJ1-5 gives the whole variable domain EPEVTQTPSHQVTQMGQEVILRCVPISNHLYFYWYRQILGQKVEFLVSFYNNEISEKSEIFDDQFSVERPDGSNFTLKIRSTKLEDSAMYFCASRNGGRVDNQPQHFGDGTRLSIL.

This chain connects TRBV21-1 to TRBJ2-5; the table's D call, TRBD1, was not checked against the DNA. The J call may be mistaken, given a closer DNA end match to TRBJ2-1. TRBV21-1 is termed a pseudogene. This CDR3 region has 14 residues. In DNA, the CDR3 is TGTGCCAGCAGCAAAGCGGCAGAGGGGAATGAGCAGTTCTTC. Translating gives CASSKAAEGNEQFF.

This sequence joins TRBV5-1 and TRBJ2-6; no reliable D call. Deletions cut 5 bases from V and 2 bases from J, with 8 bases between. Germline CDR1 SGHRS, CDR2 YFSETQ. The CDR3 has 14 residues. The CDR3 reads CASRSLTGANVLTF. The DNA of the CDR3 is TGCGCCAGCAGGTCGCTCACTGGGGCCAACGTCCTGACTTTC.

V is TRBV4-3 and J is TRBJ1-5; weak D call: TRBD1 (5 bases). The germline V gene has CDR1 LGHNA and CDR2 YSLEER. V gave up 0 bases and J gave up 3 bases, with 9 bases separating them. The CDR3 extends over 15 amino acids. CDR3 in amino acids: CASSQDSGPNQPQHF. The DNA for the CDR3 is TGCGCCAGCAGCCAAGATTCAGGGCCCAATCAGCCCCAGCATTTT.

CDR3 DNA: TGCAGTGCTAGTCGGGGACAGAGCTTCTCCTACGAGCAGTACTTC. Translation: CSASRGQSFSYEQYF. The rearrangement links TRBV20-1 to TRBJ2-5; 7 bases map to TRBD1. The J call is uncertain, as TRBJ2-7 better fits the DNA end. CDR3 length: 15 amino acids. In germline, CDR1 is DFQATT, CDR2 SNEGSKA (reference sequence).

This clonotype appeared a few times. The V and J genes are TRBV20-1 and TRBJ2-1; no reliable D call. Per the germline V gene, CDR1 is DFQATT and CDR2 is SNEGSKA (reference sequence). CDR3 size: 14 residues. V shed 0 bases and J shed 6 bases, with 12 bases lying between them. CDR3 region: CSARDMPGTNEQFF. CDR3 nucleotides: TGCAGTGCTAGAGATATGCCCGGTACCAATGAGCAGTTCTTC.